These T cell receptor beta chains were read from a single sample in a study of T cell responses to AZD1222 COVID-19 vaccine. TCRdb's table, derived via immunoSEQ multiplex PCR, lists solely in-frame clones and lacks some. The repertoire holds roughly 130,000 clones, with 88% as singletons. The material sequenced was peripheral blood, taken on day 0 of MenACWY control vaccination. The receptors stem from an adult in good health. Each CDR3 is given with its conserved first and last residue. The D gene is left open where the match is weak. Only some rows state a clone size, as once, few, many or a class for expanded clones.

>TRBV5-6|NA|NA|14|TRBJ1-1
CASSPTTGTIEAFF
TGTGCCAGCAGCCCTACGACAGGAACGATTGAAGCTTTCTTT
>TRBV19|TRBD1|NA|15|TRBJ1-5
CASSPWTGQSQPQHF
TGTGCCAGTAGTCCCTGGACAGGGCAAAGTCAGCCCCAGCATTTT
>TRBV3-1/TRBV3-2|TRBD1|NA|15|TRBJ1-1
CASSPGQGFNTEAFF
TGTGCCAGCAGCCCGGGACAGGGGTTTAACACTGAAGCTTTCTTT
>TRBV5-4|NA|NA|16|TRBJ2-3
CASSLPLAGRTDTQYF
TGTGCCAGCAGCTTGCCCCTGGCAGGGCGCACAGATACGCAGTATTTT
>TRBV18|TRBD2|NA|18|TRBJ2-2
CASSAIKASGSYTGELFF
TGTGCCAGCTCCGCTATAAAAGCTAGCGGGAGTTACACCGGGGAGCTGTTTTTT
>TRBV3-1/TRBV3-2|TRBD1|NA|13|TRBJ2-7
CASSPGTASEQYF
TGTGCCAGCAGCCCCGGGACAGCTTCCGAGCAGTACTTC
>TRBV4-1|NA|NA|16|TRBJ2-1
CASSHTAGANRNEQFF
TGCGCCAGCAGCCACACGGCAGGGGCAAATCGAAATGAGCAGTTCTTC
>TRBV5-1|NA|NA|16|TRBJ2-3
CASSKGTGLSTDTQYF
TGCGCCAGCAGCAAAGGCACAGGCCTGAGCACAGATACGCAGTATTTT
>TRBV25-1|NA|NA|13|TRBJ2-7
CASTMGSLYEQYF
TGTGCCAGTACTATGGGGTCCCTCTACGAGCAGTACTTC
>TRBV19|NA|NA|13|TRBJ2-2
CASRLGYTGELFF
TGTGCCAGTCGGCTCGGTTACACCGGGGAGCTGTTTTTT
>TRBV7-9|NA|NA|14|TRBJ2-7
CASTELAGTYEQYF
TGTGCCAGCACGGAACTAGCCGGGACCTACGAGCAGTACTTC
>TRBV19|NA|NA|15|TRBJ1-4
CASSPPSRSNEKLFF
TGTGCCAGTAGTCCCCCCAGCAGGTCTAATGAAAAACTGTTTTTT
>TRBV2|NA|once|15|TRBJ2-1
CASSGRDGFGNEQFF
TGTGCCAGCAGCGGTAGGGACGGTTTCGGGAATGAGCAGTTCTTC
>TRBV3-1/TRBV3-2|NA|NA|15|TRBJ2-7
CASSQAPGTPYEQYF
TGTGCCAGCAGCCAAGCTCCCGGGACACCCTACGAGCAGTACTTC
>TRBV10-2|TRBD1|once|15|TRBJ1-6
CATGRGQVGNSPLHF
TGCGCCACCGGAAGGGGGCAAGTTGGTAATTCACCCCTCCACTTT
>TRBV6-4|NA|NA|14|TRBJ2-2
CASRDTSFTGELFF
TGTGCCAGCAGGGATACTAGTTTCACCGGGGAGCTGTTTTTT
>TRBV7-6|TRBD2|NA|16|TRBJ2-3
CASSARLAGNADTQYF
TGTGCCAGCAGCGCCCGACTAGCGGGAAATGCAGATACGCAGTATTTT
>TRBV16|NA|NA|15|TRBJ1-2
CASSQSSGAAFGYTF
TGTGCCAGCAGCCAATCGTCTGGGGCAGCCTTTGGCTACACCTTC
>TRBV11-2|NA|NA|16|TRBJ1-4
CASSFGATGANEKLFF
TGTGCCAGCAGCTTCGGGGCGACAGGCGCTAATGAAAAACTGTTTTTT
>TRBV2|TRBD1|few|16|TRBJ2-2
CASSDIGQGNTGELFF
TGTGCCAGCAGTGACATTGGACAGGGAAACACCGGGGAGCTGTTTTTT
>TRBV28|TRBD2|NA|16|TRBJ2-7
CASSLLTSGKGYEQYF
TGTGCCAGCAGTTTGCTGACTAGCGGGAAGGGCTACGAGCAGTACTTC
>TRBV24-1|NA|NA|13|TRBJ2-7
CATSDLSGGEQYF
TGTGCCACCAGTGATTTGAGTGGGGGCGAGCAGTACTTC